This T cell receptor (beta chain) was captured in a study of blood T cell repertoires in COVID-19. Study overall: Italy, Spain and the United States were the sources of the convalescent and acute COVID-19 samples.

With V trimmed by 5 bases and J by 5 bases, 11 bases remained unmatched. CDR1 is SGHTA and CDR2 is FQGTGA in the germline V gene. This CDR3 has 15 residues. Authors' methods: Amplification of reference gene primers was used by the study to estimate nucleated cell counts. The assay was immunoSEQ multiplex PCR, and TCRdb's table has in-frame clones only and misses some. D and trimming were read from the DNA, whereas the V and J calls and clone size are those reported in that table. The table has about 280,000 clones, around 84% seen once. The sequence came from a woman aged 45-65 years who had recovered from COVID-19. The chain uses TRBV7-3 and TRBJ2-5; 7 nucleotides line up with TRBD1. Sequenced: PBMCs or T cells enriched from blood (not recorded which). The CDR3 region is CASSVGPGGYETQYF. CDR3 sequence (DNA): TGTGCCAGCAGCGTCGGTCCAGGGGGTTATGAGACCCAGTACTTC.